Listed here is a single T cell receptor beta chain. Its antigen is unidentified. The junction and the germline gene differ at one end; a read error may be behind it. This specimen belongs to a study of cytomegalovirus exposure and HLA in healthy donors. Study information: As an earlier analysis found, roughly 170 million T cells yielded fewer than 130 million unique TCR beta sequences. Study findings and constraints: A later analysis associated under 20,000 TCR beta sequences with HLA alleles at a 0.05 false discovery rate.

In the PCR, 60 Vbeta and 13 Jbeta primers were used. Clones were sequenced by immunoSEQ multiplex PCR, and TCRdb holds only the in-frame ones, with some missing. Among under 150,000 clones listed, 70% to 80% were seen once. Germline V gives CDR1 SEHNR, CDR2 FQNEAQ (reference sequence). The CDR3 contains 16 residues. The rearrangement links TRBV7-9 to TRBJ2-3; 9 nucleotides align to TRBD2. The sequenced sample was PBMCs. The sequence was obtained from a female donor in good health and CMV-seropositive. The CDR3 loop reads CSSSLYSGGPTDTQYF. The CDR3 region has the DNA TGTTCCAGCAGCCTTTATAGCGGGGGCCCCACAGATACGCAGTATTTT.